The 30 T cell receptor beta chains presented below share a single source sample, sequenced in a study of blood T cells in healthy people across ages. The second PCR ran roughly 6 to 12 cycles with a sample-barcoded 5' primer and J-beta primers. One entry per CDR3 protein, called by TCRdb with MiXCR from the 5' RACE reads. The table records some 1.5 million distinct CDR3 sequences, under 30% of them present only once. Sequencing was performed on blood. All receptors derive from a woman under 40 in good health.

The table lists this clonotype with many counts. The chain carries TRBV6-2 or TRBV6-3 and TRBJ2-3; unclear D gene. This CDR3 contains 11 residues. Between the trimmed V and J ends, which lost 6 bases and 6 bases, there was a span of 7 bases. Germline V gene sequence: CDR1 MNHEY, CDR2 SVGEGT. The CDR3 DNA is TGTGCCAGCAGCCGGCGGGATACGCAGTATTTT. Translating it yields CASSRRDTQYF.

This clonotype was detected only a few times. J is TRBJ1-1 and V is TRBV12-5; maybe TRBD1 (5 bases). This CDR3 region has 13 residues. Trimming took off 3 bases at V and 3 bases at J, with 8 bases between the two ends. The germline gives CDR1 LGHNT, CDR2 FRNRAP. This chain's CDR3 is CASGFNRYTEAFF. Here the CDR3 DNA reads TGTGCTAGTGGTTTTAACAGGTACACTGAAGCTTTCTTT.

There are a few counts of this clonotype. The chain is built from TRBV7-2 and TRBJ1-4; 7 bases map to TRBD1. CDR1 and CDR2 (germline): SGHTA, FQGNSA. This CDR3 has 15 amino acids. V was clipped by 5 bases and J by 8 bases; unmatched bases: 11. The CDR3 nucleotides are TGTGCCAGCAGCCCAGGGGACAGCCCTTACGAAAAACTGTTTTTT. Its protein product is CASSPGDSPYEKLFF.

The chain employs TRBV5-1 and TRBJ2-7, with 9 bases that match TRBD1. J was trimmed by 2 bases and V by 4 bases; bases with no gene match: 7. CDR1 is SGHRS, CDR2 YFSETQ, per germline. The CDR3 spans 15 residues. For the CDR3, the DNA is TGCGCCAGCAGCAGTGGGACAGGGAGGACCTACGAGCAGTACTTC. Encoded protein: CASSSGTGRTYEQYF. Supplemented by reference TRBV5-1 and TRBJ2-7, the full variable domain reads KAGVTQTPRYLIKTRGQQVTLSCSPISGHRSVSWYQQTPGQGLQFLFEYFSETQRNKGNFPGRFSGRQFSNSRSEMNVSTLELGDSALYLCASSSGTGRTYEQYFGPGTRLTVT.

This clonotype appeared a few times. The V and J genes are TRBV12-3 or TRBV12-4 and TRBJ1-2; 7 nucleotides agree with TRBD1. The V segment lost 5 bases and the J segment 1 base; nucleotides outside the gene matches: 7. There are 15 residues in the CDR3. Written as DNA, the CDR3 is TGTGCCAGCAGTCGCCGGGACAGTGGTAACTATGGCTACACCTTC. Its translation: CASSRRDSGNYGYTF.

The rearrangement joins TRBV28 to TRBJ2-3; 8 bases align to TRBD2. V gave up 4 bases and J gave up 3 bases; unmatched junction bases: 12. This CDR3 comprises 17 residues. Germline V gene lookup returns CDR1 MDHEN and CDR2 SYDVKM. CDR3 region: CASSYRRGTRLTDTQYF. CDR3 nucleotide sequence: TGTGCCAGCAGTTACCGCCGCGGGACTAGGCTAACAGATACGCAGTATTTT.

J is TRBJ2-4 and V is TRBV25-1; weak D call: TRBD1 (6 bases). The J call may not be correct, given that the DNA end is closer to TRBJ2-7. This CDR3 spans 15 amino acids. Germline CDR1 reads MGHDK; CDR2 reads SYGVNS. The CDR3, as DNA: TGTGCCAGCAGTGATCCTTTGGACAGCTCCTACGAGCAGTACTTC. Its translation is CASSDPLDSSYEQYF.

The V call is TRBV27, the J call TRBJ2-7; possible D gene TRBD2, 6 bases. The CDR3 covers 12 residues. Per the germline V gene, CDR1 is MNHEY and CDR2 is SMNVEV (reference sequence). Trimming took 8 bases from V and 9 from J, leaving 17 bases between them. In DNA form, the CDR3 reads TGTGCCAGCCAAGCCCGTATGGGGGGGCAGTACTTC. Protein: CASQARMGGQYF.

The chain joins TRBV12-3 or TRBV12-4 to TRBJ2-1, with D possibly TRBD1 on 6 matching bases. The V end was cut by 5 bases, the J end by 8 bases, with 16 bases between. There are 14 residues in the CDR3. CDR3 nucleotides: TGTGCCAGCAGTCCCGGACAGAGTTGGGATGAGCAGTTCTTC. Protein product: CASSPGQSWDEQFF.

Here the CDR3 reads CASSQETGRGWTEAFF. The CDR3 bases are TGCGCCAGCAGCCAAGAAACCGGCAGGGGATGGACTGAAGCTTTCTTT. This chain links TRBV4-3 with TRBJ1-1, with D possibly TRBD1 on 6 matching bases. V dropped 0 bases and J dropped 5 bases, with 16 bases sitting between them. CDR1 and CDR2 from the germline V gene are LGHNA and YSLEER. This CDR3 comprises 16 residues.

The sample holds a few counts of this clonotype. V gene TRBV27 combines with J gene TRBJ1-2; no firm D call. Trimming removed 3 bases from V and 0 bases from J, with 5 bases in between. Germline values: CDR1 MNHEY, CDR2 SMNVEV (reference sequence). The CDR3 is 13 amino acids. CDR3 sequence reads: CASSFVANYGYTF. In DNA, the CDR3 is TGTGCCAGCAGTTTCGTGGCTAACTATGGCTACACCTTC.

This chain links TRBV6-6 with TRBJ1-1; D might be TRBD1 (5 bases). CDR3 length: 13 residues. Germline V gene lookup returns CDR1 MNHNY and CDR2 SVGAGI (reference sequence). The ends were cut back, 2 bases at V and 8 bases at J, with 12 bases in the middle. The CDR3 DNA is TGTGCCAGCAGTTACGCTGACAGCGCGGAAGCTTTCTTT. Amino acids: CASSYADSAEAFF.

The sample holds a few counts of this clonotype. This rearrangement joins TRBV14 to TRBJ2-5; 10 positions agree with TRBD2. V lost 1 base, J lost 4 bases, and 9 bases stayed unmatched. Germline assignment: CDR1 SGHDN and CDR2 FVKESK. The CDR3 extends over 17 amino acids. The CDR3 nucleotides are TGTGCCAGCAGCCAAGCCGGGCTAGCGGGAGTTCGAGAGACCCAGTACTTC. It translates to CASSQAGLAGVRETQYF. The full variable domain, rest sourced from reference TRBV14 and TRBJ2-5, is EAGVTQFPSHSVIEKGQTVTLRCDPISGHDNLYWYRRVMGKEIKFLLHFVKESKQDESGMPNNRFLAERTGGTYSTLKVQPAELEDSGVYFCASSQAGLAGVRETQYFGPGTRLLVL.

This clonotype has only a few counts. The chain uses TRBV29-1 and TRBJ1-1; D call uncertain. Germline V gives CDR1 SQVTM, CDR2 ANQGSEA. The CDR3 runs 13 residues. The ends were cut back, 5 bases at V and 0 bases at J, with 10 bases in the middle. The CDR3 DNA reads TGCAGCGTTATACGCCTGATGAACACTGAAGCTTTCTTT. Protein sequence: CSVIRLMNTEAFF.

This clonotype was recorded many times. A read error is possible here, since a much larger clone lies one base away. The genes are TRBV7-2 and TRBJ2-5; D unresolved. The CDR3 has 15 residues. CDR1 is SGHTA, CDR2 FQGNSA, per germline. V was cut by 3 bases and J by 0 bases, with 11 bases left in between. This CDR3 is CASSLSASNQETQYF. The CDR3 DNA reads as TGTGCCAGCAGCTTGTCGGCCAGCAACCAAGAGACCCAGTACTTC.

This clonotype was counted a few times. This chain links TRBV5-1 with TRBJ1-4; D is uncertain. CDR1 and CDR2 from the germline V gene are SGHRS and YFSETQ. The germline V and J ends were trimmed by 4 bases and 10 bases, with 17 bases remaining between them. CDR3 length equals 14 residues. The CDR3: CASSQNTGRGKLFF. CDR3 nucleotides: TGCGCCAGCAGCCAAAACACTGGTCGTGGAAAACTGTTTTTT.

This clonotype has only a few counts. This rearrangement joins TRBV24-1 to TRBJ2-5, with 7 bases identical to TRBD1. The CDR3 covers 13 residues. Germline loops: CDR1 KGHDR, CDR2 SFDVKD. V lost 9 bases to trimming and J lost 5 bases; unmatched junction nucleotides: 8. CDR3 amino acids: CATQRGLGETQYF. Written as DNA, the CDR3 is TGTGCCACCCAGAGGGGGCTCGGGGAGACCCAGTACTTC.

This clonotype was seen more than once but under ten times. The rearrangement joins TRBV7-2 to TRBJ1-2; maybe TRBD1 (5 bases). The CDR3 is 14 amino acids. Germline CDR1 and CDR2: SGHTA and FQGNSA. The ends were cut back, 1 base at V and 7 bases at J, with 13 bases in the middle. CDR3 bases: TGTGCCAGCAGCTTAGGGTCAGGGACCCCTGGCTACACCTTC. Its translation: CASSLGSGTPGYTF.

This clonotype was seen a handful of times. The CDR3 region has the DNA TGTGCCAGCAGATGGGACAGGACGGCCGAGCAGTACTTC. As protein: CASRWDRTAEQYF. This rearrangement joins TRBV27 to TRBJ2-7, with 8 positions matching TRBD1. The germline V gene encodes CDR1 MNHEY and CDR2 SMNVEV (reference sequence). CDR3 length: 13 amino acids. The junction had 7 bases not matched to a gene; V was cut back by 6 bases and J by 6 bases.

At least ten counts were recorded for this clonotype. The chain recombines TRBV5-1 with TRBJ2-4, with 7 bases matching TRBD1. The CDR3 spans 16 residues. Germline V gene lookup returns CDR1 SGHRS and CDR2 YFSETQ. V was pared by 4 bases and J by 0 bases, with 7 bases of the junction left unmatched. CDR3 nucleotides: TGCGCCAGCAGCCCCCAGACAGGGATAGCCAAAAACATTCAGTACTTC. It is translated as CASSPQTGIAKNIQYF.

This clonotype was detected only a few times. The chain couples TRBV12-3 or TRBV12-4 to TRBJ1-2; unclear D gene. The CDR3 extends over 14 amino acids. Deletions cut 6 bases from V and 3 bases from J, with 14 bases between. The CDR3 sequence is CASSFDSTYYGYTF. DNA of the CDR3: TGTGCCAGCAGCTTCGATTCAACCTACTATGGCTACACCTTC.

This clonotype was picked up one time. The chain carries TRBV11-1 and TRBJ2-7; no reliable D call. The J call is uncertain, as TRBJ2-5 better fits the DNA end. There are 13 residues in the CDR3. Germline assignment: CDR1 SGHAT and CDR2 FQDESV (reference sequence). Here the CDR3 reads CASSLGGRRTQYF. The CDR3 coding sequence is TGTGCCAGCAGCTTAGGAGGCCGACGGACCCAGTACTTC.

In this sample, this clonotype turned up many times. The chain links TRBV7-2 to TRBJ2-4; D is unclear. This CDR3 contains 13 residues. The V and J ends lost 6 bases and 5 bases respectively, with 11 bases between them. Germline V lookup: CDR1 SGHTA, CDR2 FQGNSA. This chain's CDR3 is CASSPPNQNIQYF. CDR3 sequence (DNA): TGTGCCAGCAGTCCACCTAACCAAAACATTCAGTACTTC.

This chain joins TRBV27 and TRBJ2-2; the D gene is possibly TRBD2 (6 bases). The CDR3 has 15 amino acids. The V end lost 5 bases, the J end lost 5 bases, and 15 bases lay between the germline ends. The germline gives CDR1 MNHEY, CDR2 SMNVEV (reference sequence). CDR3 sequence: CASSRGMEGTGELFF. The CDR3 DNA reads TGTGCCAGCAGTCGGGGTATGGAGGGGACCGGGGAGCTGTTTTTT.

The J gene is TRBJ2-5, the V gene TRBV5-1; the D gene is possibly TRBD2 (6 bases). Germline CDR1 SGHRS, CDR2 YFSETQ. V dropped 4 bases and J dropped 5 bases, with 18 bases sitting between them. The CDR3 runs 15 residues. The CDR3 protein is CASSPETRQLETQYF. DNA for the CDR3: TGCGCCAGCAGCCCGGAGACTAGGCAGTTGGAGACCCAGTACTTC.

The J gene is TRBJ2-1, the V gene TRBV2, with 7 nucleotides matching TRBD2. Trimming took 8 bases from V and 3 from J; bases not matched to a gene: 7. CDR3 length: 14 residues. Germline values: CDR1 SNHLY, CDR2 FYNNEI. The CDR3 DNA is TGTGCCAGCCCTCGGCCTAGCGGCTACAATGAGCAGTTCTTC. Protein product: CASPRPSGYNEQFF. The variable domain in full, with the rest retrieved from reference TRBV2 and TRBJ2-1, is EPEVTQTPSHQVTQMGQEVILRCVPISNHLYFYWYRQILGQKVEFLVSFYNNEISEKSEIFDDQFSVERPDGSNFTLKIRSTKLEDSAMYFCASPRPSGYNEQFFGPGTRLTVL.

The chain uses TRBV10-3 and TRBJ2-3; D tentatively reads TRBD1 or TRBD2 (5 bases each). CDR1 ENHRY and CDR2 SYGVKD come from the germline V gene. This CDR3 has 14 residues. V lost 3 bases to trimming and J lost 3 bases, with 10 bases between them. As DNA, the CDR3 is TGTGCCATCAGTGATGGGACCACTACAGATACGCAGTATTTT. Protein: CAISDGTTTDTQYF.

The genes are TRBV9 and TRBJ2-2; 9 nucleotides align to TRBD2. This CDR3 comprises 14 residues. Germline values: CDR1 SGDLS, CDR2 YYNGEE. The junction had 2 bases not matched to a gene; V was cut back by 6 bases and J by 2 bases. CDR3 residues: CASKAGGNTGELFF. CDR3 sequence (DNA): TGTGCCAGCAAAGCGGGAGGTAACACCGGGGAGCTGTTTTTT.

The V gene is TRBV3-1, the J gene TRBJ2-1, with 7 bases lining up with TRBD2. CDR1 is LGHDT and CDR2 is YNNKEL in the germline V gene (reference sequence). V lost 4 bases to trimming and J lost 7 bases; unmatched junction nucleotides: 10. CDR3 length: 15 residues. The CDR3 loop is CASSLRANGRNEQFF. CDR3 DNA: TGTGCCAGCAGCCTTAGGGCCAACGGGAGGAATGAGCAGTTCTTC.

This chain connects TRBV10-3 to TRBJ2-7; D gene unclear. The length of the CDR3 is 14 residues. Germline assignment: CDR1 ENHRY and CDR2 SYGVKD. Trimming took 10 bases from V and 0 from J, leaving 16 bases between them. The CDR3 sequence is CATSDRTLSYEQYF. DNA of the CDR3: TGTGCCACCAGCGATCGGACCCTCTCCTACGAGCAGTACTTC.